Given below is one T cell receptor (beta chain) in context. Its antigen is unknown. Germline V CDR1 and CDR2: SGHAT, FQNNGV. The CDR3 extends over 13 amino acids. Trimming removed 5 bases at V and 7 bases at J, with 14 bases between. This sample stems from a study of T cell responses to AZD1222 COVID-19 vaccine. The study's findings and limits: Two AZD1222 administrations were followed by greater Spike-specific TCR breadth and depth. At baseline, just five to seven AZD1222 recipients tested seropositive. Unmutated variant regions are reportedly the target of nearly half of TCRs that are spike-specific.

Sequencing was performed with immunoSEQ multiplex PCR; in TCRdb, only in-frame clones are kept and a portion is missing. Of fewer than 150,000 clones in the sample, 90% to 95% are singletons; the top ten hold approximately 3.4%. The TCR originated in an adult in good health. The rearrangement links TRBV11-2 to TRBJ1-2; D remains unclear. The specimen was peripheral blood, collected on day 0 of AZD1222 vaccination. The CDR3 here is CASSVGGPGGYTF. The CDR3 bases are TGTGCCAGCAGCGTGGGCGGGCCCGGTGGCTACACCTTC.